The present TCR beta chain was sequenced within a study of T cells expressing NK-cell markers (TCRdb year 2020). Turning to the overall study: Three sorted T-cell subsets (CD3+CD56+NKG2C+, CD3+CD56+NKG2C- and CD3+CD56-NKG2C+) from several donors had their TCR beta-chain repertoires profiled. The study sequenced eight donors, all healthy volunteers chosen at random: three men and five women. Libraries were sequenced as 2 x 150 bp reads on Illumina HiSeq 2000/2500, MiSeq or NextSeq. Seven of the eight sequenced donors were HCMV-seropositive and one was HCMV-seronegative.

The CDR3 spans 16 residues, from the cysteine through the phenylalanine. The DNA sequence is not available. The data were produced on an Illumina HiSeq 2000. TCR beta cDNA libraries were prepared using 5'RACE template switching, which introduced a universal primer site and unique molecular identifiers. cDNA synthesis was primed from the TCR beta constant segment and was followed by two successive PCR amplification steps. From the authors' description of their analysis: MIGEC handled demultiplexing of the reads and grouping by UMI, while MiTCR was used to assemble and quantify clonotypes. To exclude erroneous sequences, only TCR cDNA sequences supported by at least two reads were retained. The tcR package was used for downstream repertoire analysis, and clonotypes were matched across fractions by CDR3 nucleotide sequence plus V segment. VDJmatch was used to annotate antigen specificity against VDJdb, with one amino acid substitution in CDR3 allowed. The reads, reprocessed by TCRdb, yield one row per CDR3 protein sequence and no DNA. These V and J calls originate from TCRdb's pipeline instead of the authors' own analysis. The sample's clone listing holds 550,000 or so distinct CDR3 sequences. Of the sample, under 4.5% falls within the top ten clones.

A note on this clonotype: Its binding antigen is unknown.

Results and caveats for the whole study, not just this receptor: For six donors, the dominant CD3+CD56+NKG2C+ clonotypes were among the top 10 CD8+ clonotypes and accounted for about 1.0-8% of CD8+ T cells. Those dominant clonotypes were again the most abundant among CD3+CD56-NKG2C+ cells in four donors, at about 25-65%. Whether the expanded NKG2C-expressing T cell clones were specific for HCMV antigens remained unclear.

HCMV-specific IgG was detected in serum with a commercial ELISA kit to determine HCMV serostatus. Ficoll density gradient centrifugation was used to isolate peripheral blood mononuclear cells from blood. The chain links TRBV1 with TRBJ2-5; TCRdb's assignment of TRBD2 cannot be checked, as there is no DNA. TRBV1 is recorded as a pseudogene. The material sequenced was blood T cells: a sorted CD56 or NKG2C T cell subset, CD4+ or CD8+ T cells, or bulk PBMC T cells (not recorded which). The TCR sequence derives from a man between 18 and 29 years old in good health. Donor details come from another sample of the same person, matched by shared clones. The CDR3 protein: CTSSFRAGRFQETQYF.